This T cell receptor beta chain was observed in a study of blood T cell repertoires in COVID-19. The overall study: The United States, Italy and Spain were the sources of the acute and convalescent COVID-19 samples.

Per the original data handling: By means of reference gene primer amplification, nucleated cell counts were estimated. The table came from immunoSEQ multiplex PCR; TCRdb's copy has only in-frame clones and leaves some out. V and J calls and clone size are those listed in that table; D and trimming were worked out from the DNA. This sample carries just over 50,000 clones, over 75% of them seen once, and the ten largest clones take 13% to 15%. The CDR3 runs 14 residues. In germline, CDR1 is LGHNA, CDR2 YNFKEQ. Trimming left V 1 base short and J 1 base short, with 6 bases between. Sequenced sample: peripheral blood. The chain recombines TRBV4-2 with TRBJ2-3; D not resolved. This clonotype was sampled from a man aged 70 or older with acute or convalescent COVID-19. In nucleotides, the CDR3 is TGTGCCAGCAGCCAAGGGAGAGGCACAGATACGCAGTATTTT. Residues: CASSQGRGTDTQYF.